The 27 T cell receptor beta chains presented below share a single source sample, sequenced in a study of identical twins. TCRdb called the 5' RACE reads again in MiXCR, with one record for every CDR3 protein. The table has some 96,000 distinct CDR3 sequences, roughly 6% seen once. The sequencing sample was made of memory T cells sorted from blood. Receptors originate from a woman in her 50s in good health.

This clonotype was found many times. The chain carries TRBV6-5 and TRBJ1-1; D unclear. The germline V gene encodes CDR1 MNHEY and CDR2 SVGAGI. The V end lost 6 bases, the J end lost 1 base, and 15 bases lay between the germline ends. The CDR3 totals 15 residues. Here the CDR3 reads CASSSRSVANTEAFF. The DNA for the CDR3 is TGTGCCAGCAGCTCCCGTTCCGTTGCGAACACTGAAGCTTTCTTT.

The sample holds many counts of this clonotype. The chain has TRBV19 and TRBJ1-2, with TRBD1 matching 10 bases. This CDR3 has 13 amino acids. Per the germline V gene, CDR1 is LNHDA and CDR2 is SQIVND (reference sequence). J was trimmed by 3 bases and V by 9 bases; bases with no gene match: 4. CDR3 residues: CASRQGADYGYTF. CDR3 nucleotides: TGTGCCAGCAGACAGGGGGCGGACTATGGCTACACCTTC.

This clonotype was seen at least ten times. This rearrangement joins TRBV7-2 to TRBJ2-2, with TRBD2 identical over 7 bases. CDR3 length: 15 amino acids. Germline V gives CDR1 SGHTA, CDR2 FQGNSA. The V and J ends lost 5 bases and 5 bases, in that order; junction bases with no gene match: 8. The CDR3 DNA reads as TGTGCCAGCAGCCTGCTGGGGGGGTCAACCGGGGAGCTGTTTTTT. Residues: CASSLLGGSTGELFF.

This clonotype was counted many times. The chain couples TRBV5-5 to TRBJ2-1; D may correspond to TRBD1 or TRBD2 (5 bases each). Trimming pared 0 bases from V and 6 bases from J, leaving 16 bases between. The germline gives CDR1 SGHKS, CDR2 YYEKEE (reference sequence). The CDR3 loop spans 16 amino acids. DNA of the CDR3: TGTGCCAGCAGCTTGGGGCTGGGGGTCAGGAGCAATGAGCAGTTCTTC. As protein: CASSLGLGVRSNEQFF.

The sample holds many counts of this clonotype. As DNA, the CDR3 is TGCGCCAGCAGCCAAGTACAGGCTGCGAACGGCCAAGAGACCCAGTACTTC. This encodes CASSQVQAANGQETQYF. The J gene is TRBJ2-5, the V gene TRBV4-1; TRBD1 is a possible D gene (5 bases). The CDR3 loop spans 17 amino acids. Trimming cost V 1 base and J 1 base, with 16 bases left between them. The germline CDR1 and CDR2 sequences are MGHRA and YSYEKL.

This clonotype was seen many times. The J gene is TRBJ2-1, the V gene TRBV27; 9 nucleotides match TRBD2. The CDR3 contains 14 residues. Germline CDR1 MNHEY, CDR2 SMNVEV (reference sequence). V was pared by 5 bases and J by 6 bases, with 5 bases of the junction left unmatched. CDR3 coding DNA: TGTGCCAGCAGTGCGGGGGGGGGTTTCAATGAGCAGTTCTTC. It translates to CASSAGGGFNEQFF.

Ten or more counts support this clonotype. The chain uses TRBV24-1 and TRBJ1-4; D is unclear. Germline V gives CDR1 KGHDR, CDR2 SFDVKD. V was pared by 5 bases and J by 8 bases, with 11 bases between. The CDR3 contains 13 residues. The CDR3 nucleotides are TGTGCCACCAGTGTCCCCCCTTGGGAAAAACTGTTTTTT. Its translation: CATSVPPWEKLFF.

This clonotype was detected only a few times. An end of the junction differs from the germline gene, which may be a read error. The CDR3 coding sequence is TGTGCCTGGAGTGCCACGGGACAGTATACTTCACCCCTCCACTTT. This gives the protein CAWSATGQYTSPLHF. V is TRBV30 and J is TRBJ1-6, with TRBD1 identical over 7 bases. The germline V gene encodes CDR1 GTSNPN and CDR2 SVGIG (reference sequence). The CDR3 is made up of 15 amino acids. Full variable domain (missing parts from reference TRBV30 and TRBJ1-6): SQTIHQWPATLVQPVGSPLSLECTVEGTSNPNLYWYRQAAGRGLQLLFYSVGIGQISSEVPQNLSASRPQDRQFILSSKKLLLSDSGFYLCAWSATGQYTSPLHFGNGTRLTVT.

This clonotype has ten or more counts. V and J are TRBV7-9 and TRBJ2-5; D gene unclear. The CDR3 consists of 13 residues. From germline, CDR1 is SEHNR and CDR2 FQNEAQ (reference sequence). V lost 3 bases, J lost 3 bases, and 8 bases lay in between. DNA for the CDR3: TGTGCCAGCAGCTTCGGGCAGAAAGAGACCCAGTACTTC. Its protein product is CASSFGQKETQYF.

The CDR3 DNA sequence: TGCGCCAGCAGCGCCCGAACCGGGACAGCCACAGATACGCAGTATTTT. Protein product: CASSARTGTATDTQYF. This chain uses TRBV5-1 with TRBJ2-3; 7 bases are shared with TRBD1. Germline CDR1 reads SGHRS; CDR2 reads YFSETQ. This CDR3 is 16 amino acids long. The trim removed 4 bases at V and 2 bases at J, leaving 10 bases unmatched.

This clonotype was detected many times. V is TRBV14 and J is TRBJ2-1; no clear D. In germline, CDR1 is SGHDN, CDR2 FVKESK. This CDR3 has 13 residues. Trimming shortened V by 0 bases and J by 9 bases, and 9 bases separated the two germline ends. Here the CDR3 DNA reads TGTGCCAGCAGCCAAGAAAGGGTCAGTGAGCAGTTCTTC. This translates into CASSQERVSEQFF.

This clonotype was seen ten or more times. The CDR3 loop is CASSLRSTGVANYGYTF. In nucleotides, the CDR3 is TGTGCCAGCAGCCTCCGATCGACAGGGGTAGCTAACTATGGCTACACCTTC. The chain recombines TRBV6-2 or TRBV6-3 with TRBJ1-2, with TRBD1 matching 8 bases. Per the germline V gene, CDR1 is MNHEY and CDR2 is SVGEGT. Trimming cost V 6 bases and J 0 bases; bases outside gene matches: 12. CDR3 length: 17 amino acids.

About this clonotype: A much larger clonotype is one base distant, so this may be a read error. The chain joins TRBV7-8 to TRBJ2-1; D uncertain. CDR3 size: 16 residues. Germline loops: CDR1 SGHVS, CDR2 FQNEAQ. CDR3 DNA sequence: TGTGCCAGCAGCTTCCGACGGGTGAGCTCCTACAAAGAGCAGTTCTTC. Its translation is CASSFRRVSSYKEQFF. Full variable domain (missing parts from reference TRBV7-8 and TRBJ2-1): GAGVSQSPRYKVAKRGQDVALRCDPISGHVSLFWYQQALGQGPEFLTYFQNEAQLDKSGLPSDRFFAERPEGSVSTLKIQRTQQEDSAVYLCASSFRRVSSYKEQFFGPGTRLTVL.

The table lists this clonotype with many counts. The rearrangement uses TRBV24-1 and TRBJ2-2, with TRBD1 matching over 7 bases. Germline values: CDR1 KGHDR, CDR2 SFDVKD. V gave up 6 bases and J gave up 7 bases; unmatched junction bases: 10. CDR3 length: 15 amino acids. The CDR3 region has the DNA TGTGCCACCAGTTCCCGCGACAGGGATCACGGGGAGCTGTTTTTT. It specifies CATSSRDRDHGELFF.

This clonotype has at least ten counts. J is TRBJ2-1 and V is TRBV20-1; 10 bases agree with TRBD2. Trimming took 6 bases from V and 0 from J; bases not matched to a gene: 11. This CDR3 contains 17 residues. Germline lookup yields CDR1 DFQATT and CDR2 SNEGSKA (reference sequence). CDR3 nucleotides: TGCAGTGCGAGGGGACTAGCGACGACCAGCTCCTACAATGAGCAGTTCTTC. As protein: CSARGLATTSSYNEQFF.

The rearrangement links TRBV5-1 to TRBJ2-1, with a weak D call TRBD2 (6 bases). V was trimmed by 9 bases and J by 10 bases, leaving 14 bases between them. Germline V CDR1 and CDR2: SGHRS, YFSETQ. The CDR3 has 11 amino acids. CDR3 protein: CANKLAWEQFF. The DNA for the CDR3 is TGCGCCAACAAACTAGCATGGGAGCAGTTCTTC.

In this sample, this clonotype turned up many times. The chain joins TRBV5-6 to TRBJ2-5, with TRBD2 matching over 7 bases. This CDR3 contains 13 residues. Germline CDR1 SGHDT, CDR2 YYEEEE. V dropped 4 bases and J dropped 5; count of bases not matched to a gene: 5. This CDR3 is CASSATSRETQYF. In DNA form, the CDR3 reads TGTGCCAGCAGCGCGACTAGCCGGGAGACCCAGTACTTC.

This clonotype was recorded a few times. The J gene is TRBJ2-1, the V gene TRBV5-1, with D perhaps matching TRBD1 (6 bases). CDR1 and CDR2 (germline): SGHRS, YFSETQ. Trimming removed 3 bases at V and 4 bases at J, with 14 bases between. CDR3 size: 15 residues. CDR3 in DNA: TGCGCCAGCAGCTGGACCGGGACAAATTACAATGAGCAGTTCTTC. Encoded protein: CASSWTGTNYNEQFF.

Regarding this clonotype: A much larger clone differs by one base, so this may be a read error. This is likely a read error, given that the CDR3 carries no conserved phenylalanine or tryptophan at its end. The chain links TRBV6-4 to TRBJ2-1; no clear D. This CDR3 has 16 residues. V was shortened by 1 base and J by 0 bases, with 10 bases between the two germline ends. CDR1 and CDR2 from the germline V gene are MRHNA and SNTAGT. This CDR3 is CASSDFSRSSYNEQFL. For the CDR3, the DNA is TGTGCCAGCAGTGACTTCTCCAGGAGCTCCTACAATGAGCAGTTCCTC.

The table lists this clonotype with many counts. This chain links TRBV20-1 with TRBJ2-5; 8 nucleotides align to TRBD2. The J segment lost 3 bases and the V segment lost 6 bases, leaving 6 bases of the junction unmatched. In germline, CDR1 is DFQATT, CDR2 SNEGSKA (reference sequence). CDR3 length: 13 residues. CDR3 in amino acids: CSAKLAEKETQYF. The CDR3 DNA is TGCAGTGCAAAACTAGCGGAAAAAGAGACCCAGTACTTC.

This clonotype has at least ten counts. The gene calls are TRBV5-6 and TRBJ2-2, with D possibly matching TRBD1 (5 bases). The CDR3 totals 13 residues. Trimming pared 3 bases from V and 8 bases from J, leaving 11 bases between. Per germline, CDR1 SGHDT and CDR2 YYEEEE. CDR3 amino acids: CASSSRQTGELFF. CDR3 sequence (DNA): TGTGCCAGCAGCTCCCGACAGACAGGGGAGCTGTTTTTT.

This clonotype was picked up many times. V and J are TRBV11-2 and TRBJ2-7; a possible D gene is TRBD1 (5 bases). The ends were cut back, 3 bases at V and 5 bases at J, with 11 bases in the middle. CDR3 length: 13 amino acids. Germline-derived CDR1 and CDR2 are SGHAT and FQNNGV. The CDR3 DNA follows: TGTGCCAGCAGCTTGTCAGGGTTGGACGAGCAGTACTTC. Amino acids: CASSLSGLDEQYF.

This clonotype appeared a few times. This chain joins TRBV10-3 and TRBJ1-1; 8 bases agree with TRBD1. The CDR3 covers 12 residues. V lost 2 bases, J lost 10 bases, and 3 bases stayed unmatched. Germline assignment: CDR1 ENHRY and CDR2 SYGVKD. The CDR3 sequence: CAISEGTGTAFF. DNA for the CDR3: TGTGCCATCAGTGAGGGGACAGGAACAGCTTTCTTT.

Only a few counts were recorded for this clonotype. This chain's CDR3 is CASSAGTSGSYEQFF. CDR3 sequence (DNA): TGTGCCAGCAGCGCCGGGACTAGCGGGAGTTATGAGCAGTTCTTC. V is TRBV9 and J is TRBJ2-1, with TRBD2 identical over 14 bases. The CDR3 runs 15 residues. Trimming removed 3 bases from V and 8 bases from J; junction bases left unmatched: 4. The germline gives CDR1 SGDLS, CDR2 YYNGEE.

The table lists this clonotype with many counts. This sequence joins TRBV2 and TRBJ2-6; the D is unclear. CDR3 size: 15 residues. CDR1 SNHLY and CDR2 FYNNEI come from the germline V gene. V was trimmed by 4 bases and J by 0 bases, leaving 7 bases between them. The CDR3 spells CASSAILSGANVLTF. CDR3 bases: TGTGCCAGCAGTGCGATTCTCTCTGGGGCCAACGTCCTGACTTTC.

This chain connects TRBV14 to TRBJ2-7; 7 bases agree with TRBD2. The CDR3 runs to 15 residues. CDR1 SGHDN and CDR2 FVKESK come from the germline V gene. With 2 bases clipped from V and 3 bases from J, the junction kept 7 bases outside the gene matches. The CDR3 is CASSQSLAASYEQYF. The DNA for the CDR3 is TGTGCCAGCAGCCAATCCCTAGCGGCAAGCTACGAGCAGTACTTC.

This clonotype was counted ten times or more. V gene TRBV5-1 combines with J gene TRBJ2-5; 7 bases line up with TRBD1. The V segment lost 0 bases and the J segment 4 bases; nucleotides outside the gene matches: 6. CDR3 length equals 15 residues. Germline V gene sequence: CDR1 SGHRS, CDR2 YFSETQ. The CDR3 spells CASSLGAGGRETQYF. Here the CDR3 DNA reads TGCGCCAGCAGCTTGGGGGCAGGGGGTCGAGAGACCCAGTACTTC.